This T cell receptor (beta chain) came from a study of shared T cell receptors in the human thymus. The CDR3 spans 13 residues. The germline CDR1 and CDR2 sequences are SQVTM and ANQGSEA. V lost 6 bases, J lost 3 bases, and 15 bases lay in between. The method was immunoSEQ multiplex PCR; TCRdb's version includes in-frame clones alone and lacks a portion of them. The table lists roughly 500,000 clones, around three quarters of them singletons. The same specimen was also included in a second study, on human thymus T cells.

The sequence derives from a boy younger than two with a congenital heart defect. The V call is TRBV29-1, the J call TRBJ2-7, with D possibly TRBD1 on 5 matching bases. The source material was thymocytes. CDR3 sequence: CSVGSTGYYEQYF. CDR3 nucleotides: TGCAGCGTGGGGTCCACAGGTTACTACGAGCAGTACTTC.